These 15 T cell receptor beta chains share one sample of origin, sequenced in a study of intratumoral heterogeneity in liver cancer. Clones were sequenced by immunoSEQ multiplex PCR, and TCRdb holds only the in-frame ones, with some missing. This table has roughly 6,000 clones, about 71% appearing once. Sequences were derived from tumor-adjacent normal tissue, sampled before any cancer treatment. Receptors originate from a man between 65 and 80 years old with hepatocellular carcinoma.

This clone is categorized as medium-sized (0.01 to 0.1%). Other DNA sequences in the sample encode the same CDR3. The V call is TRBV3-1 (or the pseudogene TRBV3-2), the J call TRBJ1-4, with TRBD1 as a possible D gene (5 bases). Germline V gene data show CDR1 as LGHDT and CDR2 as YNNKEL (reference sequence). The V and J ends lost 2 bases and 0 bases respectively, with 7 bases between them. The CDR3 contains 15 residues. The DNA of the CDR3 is TGTGCCAGCAGCCAATGGGGGGCAACTAATGAAAAACTGTTTTTT. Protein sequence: CASSQWGATNEKLFF.

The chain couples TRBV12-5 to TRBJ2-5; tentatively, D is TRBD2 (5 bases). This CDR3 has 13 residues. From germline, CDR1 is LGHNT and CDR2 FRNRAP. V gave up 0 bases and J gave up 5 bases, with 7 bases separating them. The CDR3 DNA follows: TGTGCTAGTGGTTTGGTACGAGGGGAGACCCAGTACTTC. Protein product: CASGLVRGETQYF.

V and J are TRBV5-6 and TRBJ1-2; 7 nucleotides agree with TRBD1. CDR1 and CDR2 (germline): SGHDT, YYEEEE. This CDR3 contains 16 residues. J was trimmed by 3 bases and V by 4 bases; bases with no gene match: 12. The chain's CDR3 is CASSETGVWADYGYTF. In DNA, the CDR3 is TGTGCCAGCAGCGAAACAGGGGTGTGGGCAGACTATGGCTACACCTTC.

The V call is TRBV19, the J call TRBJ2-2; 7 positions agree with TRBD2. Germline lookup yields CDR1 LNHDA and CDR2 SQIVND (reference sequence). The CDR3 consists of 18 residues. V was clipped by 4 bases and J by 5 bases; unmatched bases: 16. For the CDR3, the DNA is TGTGCCAGTAGTAACGGGGTTTTCTGGCGGGGGATTACCGGGGAGCTGTTTTTT. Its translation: CASSNGVFWRGITGELFF.

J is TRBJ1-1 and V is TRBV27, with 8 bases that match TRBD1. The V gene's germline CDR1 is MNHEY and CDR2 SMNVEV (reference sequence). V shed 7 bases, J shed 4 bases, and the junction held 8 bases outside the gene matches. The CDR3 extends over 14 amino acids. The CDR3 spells CASNPRGLVTEAFF. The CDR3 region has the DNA TGTGCCAGCAACCCCAGGGGGCTCGTCACTGAAGCTTTCTTT.

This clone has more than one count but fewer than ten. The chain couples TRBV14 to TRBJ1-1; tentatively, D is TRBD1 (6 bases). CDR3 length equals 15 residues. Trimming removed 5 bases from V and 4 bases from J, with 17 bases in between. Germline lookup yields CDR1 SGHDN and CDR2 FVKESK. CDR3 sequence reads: CASSGGGALGTEAFF. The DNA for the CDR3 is TGTGCCAGCAGCGGAGGGGGGGCCCTGGGCACTGAAGCTTTCTTT.

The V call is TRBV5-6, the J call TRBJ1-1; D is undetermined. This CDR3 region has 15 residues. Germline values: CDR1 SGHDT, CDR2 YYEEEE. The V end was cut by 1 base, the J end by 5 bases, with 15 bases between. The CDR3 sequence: CASSLNWQTRTEAFF. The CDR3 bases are TGTGCCAGCAGCTTGAATTGGCAGACGAGAACTGAAGCTTTCTTT. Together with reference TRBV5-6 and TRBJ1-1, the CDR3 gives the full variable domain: DAGVTQSPTHLIKTRGQQVTLRCSPKSGHDTVSWYQQALGQGPQFIFQYYEEEERQRGNFPDRFSGHQFPNYSSELNVNALLLGDSALYLCASSLNWQTRTEAFFGQGTRLTVV.

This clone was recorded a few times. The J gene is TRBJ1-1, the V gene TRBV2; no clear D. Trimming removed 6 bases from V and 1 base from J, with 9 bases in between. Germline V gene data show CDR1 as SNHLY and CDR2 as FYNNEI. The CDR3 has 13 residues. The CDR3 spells CASSPPGNTEAFF. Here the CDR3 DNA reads TGTGCCAGCAGCCCCCCGGGGAACACTGAAGCTTTCTTT. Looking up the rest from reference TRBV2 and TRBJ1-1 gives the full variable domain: EPEVTQTPSHQVTQMGQEVILRCVPISNHLYFYWYRQILGQKVEFLVSFYNNEISEKSEIFDDQFSVERPDGSNFTLKIRSTKLEDSAMYFCASSPPGNTEAFFGQGTRLTVV.

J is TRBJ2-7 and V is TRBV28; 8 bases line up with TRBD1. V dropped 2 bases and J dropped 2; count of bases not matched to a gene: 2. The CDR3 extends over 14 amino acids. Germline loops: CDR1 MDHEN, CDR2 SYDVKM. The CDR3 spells CASSLPGGAYEQYV. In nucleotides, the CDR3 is TGTGCCAGCAGTTTACCAGGGGGCGCCTACGAGCAGTACGTC.

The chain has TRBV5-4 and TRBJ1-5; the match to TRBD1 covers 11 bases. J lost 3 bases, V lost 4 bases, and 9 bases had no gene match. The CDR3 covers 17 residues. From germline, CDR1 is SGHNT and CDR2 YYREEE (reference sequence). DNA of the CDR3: TGTGCCAGCAGCCGCGCCGAGGACAGGGGGCTCAATCAGCCCCAGCATTTT. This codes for CASSRAEDRGLNQPQHF.

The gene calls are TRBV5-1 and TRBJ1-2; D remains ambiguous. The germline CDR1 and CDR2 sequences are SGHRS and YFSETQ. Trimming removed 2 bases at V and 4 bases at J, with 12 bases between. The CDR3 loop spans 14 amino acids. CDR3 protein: CASSLAGVPYGYTF. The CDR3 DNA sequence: TGCGCCAGCAGCTTAGCAGGAGTCCCCTATGGCTACACCTTC.

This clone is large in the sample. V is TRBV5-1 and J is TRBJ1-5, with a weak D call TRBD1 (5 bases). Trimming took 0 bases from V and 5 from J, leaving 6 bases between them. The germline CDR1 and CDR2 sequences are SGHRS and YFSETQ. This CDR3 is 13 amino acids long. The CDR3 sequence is CASSLAGDQPQHF. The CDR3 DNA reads TGCGCCAGCAGCTTGGCGGGGGATCAGCCCCAGCATTTT. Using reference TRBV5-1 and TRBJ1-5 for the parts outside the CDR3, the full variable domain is KAGVTQTPRYLIKTRGQQVTLSCSPISGHRSVSWYQQTPGQGLQFLFEYFSETQRNKGNFPGRFSGRQFSNSRSEMNVSTLELGDSALYLCASSLAGDQPQHFGDGTRLSIL.

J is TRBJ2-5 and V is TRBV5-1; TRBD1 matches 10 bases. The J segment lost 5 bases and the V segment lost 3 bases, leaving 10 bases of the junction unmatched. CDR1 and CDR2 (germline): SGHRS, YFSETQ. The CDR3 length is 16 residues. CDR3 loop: CASSSTGGATGETQYF. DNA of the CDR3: TGCGCCAGCAGCTCGACAGGGGGCGCGACGGGGGAGACCCAGTACTTC.

The chain's CDR3 is CATSRDAHNTGELFF. CDR3 nucleotide sequence: TGTGCCACCAGCAGAGATGCACATAACACCGGGGAGCTGTTTTTT. The rearrangement joins TRBV15 to TRBJ2-2; D call uncertain. The CDR3 loop spans 15 amino acids. V was cut by 0 bases and J by 2 bases, with 7 bases left in between. The germline V gene encodes CDR1 LNHNV and CDR2 YYDKDF (reference sequence).

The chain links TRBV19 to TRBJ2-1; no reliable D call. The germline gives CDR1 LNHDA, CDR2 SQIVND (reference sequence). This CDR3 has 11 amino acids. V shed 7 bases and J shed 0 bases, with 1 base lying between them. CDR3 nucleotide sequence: TGTGCCAGTACCTCCTACAATGAGCAGTTCTTC. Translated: CASTSYNEQFF.